What follows are 10 T cell receptor beta chains derived from one specimen sequenced in a study of PD-L1 blockade in urothelial cancer. Produced via immunoSEQ multiplex PCR; TCRdb's table is partial and in-frame only. The sample yields 120,000 or so clones, more than 70% seen once. As to time point: peripheral blood 6 weeks after treatment start. Sequenced here: PBMCs, sampled around atezolizumab (anti-PD-L1) treatment. The origin of the receptors is a middle-aged man with urothelial cancer.

V is TRBV4-2 and J is TRBJ1-2, with TRBD1 matching 9 bases. Per the germline V gene, CDR1 is LGHNA and CDR2 is YNFKEQ. J lost 4 bases, V lost 4 bases, and 19 bases had no gene match. The CDR3 has 19 residues. The CDR3: CASSRVTGGAGEIGYGYTF. As DNA, the CDR3 is TGTGCCAGCAGCCGGGTAACAGGGGGCGCAGGGGAAATCGGCTATGGCTACACCTTC.

This clone has just a few counts. The genes are TRBV6-5 and TRBJ1-2, with a tentative D call TRBD1 (5 bases). V dropped 6 bases and J dropped 0 bases, with 8 bases sitting between them. Germline V gene lookup returns CDR1 MNHEY and CDR2 SVGAGI. There are 13 residues in the CDR3. The CDR3 DNA sequence: TGTGCCAGCAGGACAGCAACTAACTATGGCTACACCTTC. It specifies CASRTATNYGYTF.

The chain joins TRBV4-2 to TRBJ2-1; 10 bases line up with TRBD2. J lost 3 bases, V lost 3 bases, and 5 bases had no gene match. Germline V lookup: CDR1 LGHNA, CDR2 YNFKEQ. This CDR3 is 16 amino acids long. This CDR3 reads CASSQGIAGGYNEQFF. The CDR3 DNA is TGTGCCAGCAGCCAGGGAATAGCGGGGGGCTACAATGAGCAGTTCTTC.

The V gene is TRBV19, the J gene TRBJ1-2; the D is unclear. This CDR3 is built from 13 residues. V was trimmed by 5 bases and J by 2 bases, leaving 9 bases between them. Germline V gene sequence: CDR1 LNHDA, CDR2 SQIVND (reference sequence). CDR3 residues: CASSFLQNYGYTF. Here the CDR3 DNA reads TGTGCCAGTAGTTTTTTACAGAACTATGGCTACACCTTC.

V and J are TRBV4-2 and TRBJ2-5; 7 bases align to TRBD2. The CDR3 sequence is 15 residues long. The ends lost 0 bases at V and 5 bases at J; junction bases unmatched: 6. Germline CDR1 LGHNA, CDR2 YNFKEQ. The CDR3 reads CASSQDSAGVETQYF. CDR3 nucleotide sequence: TGTGCCAGCAGCCAAGATTCGGCGGGAGTTGAGACCCAGTACTTC.

V gene TRBV30 combines with J gene TRBJ1-6, with 10 bases aligning to TRBD1. CDR1 is GTSNPN and CDR2 is SVGIG in the germline V gene (reference sequence). V shed 0 bases, J shed 4 bases, and the junction held 3 bases outside the gene matches. This CDR3 has 16 amino acids. In DNA form, the CDR3 reads TGTGCCTGGAGTGTAGGGACAGGGGTATATAATTCACCCCTCCACTTT. Its protein product is CAWSVGTGVYNSPLHF.

V gene TRBV29-1 combines with J gene TRBJ1-5; D remains unclear. V was cut by 4 bases and J by 4 bases, with 8 bases left in between. This CDR3 region has 12 residues. CDR1 SQVTM and CDR2 ANQGSEA come from the germline V gene. CDR3 sequence reads: CSVVSGNQPQHF. CDR3 nucleotide sequence: TGCAGCGTTGTCTCGGGGAATCAGCCCCAGCATTTT.

This clone has only one observation. The V gene is TRBV30, the J gene TRBJ2-5, with TRBD2 matching 7 bases. Germline V gives CDR1 GTSNPN, CDR2 SVGIG (reference sequence). CDR3 size: 14 residues. Trimming took 5 bases from V and 7 from J; bases not matched to a gene: 13. CDR3 bases: TGTGCCTGGGAGTTTCCGGGAGGTCCGTTGACCCAGTACTTC. This translates into CAWEFPGGPLTQYF.

The rearrangement links TRBV4-1 to TRBJ1-6; 7 bases are a match to TRBD1. CDR1 is MGHRA and CDR2 is YSYEKL in the germline V gene. The CDR3 is made up of 16 amino acids. Losses at the gene ends were 6 bases for V and 7 bases for J; bases not matched to a gene: 12. CDR3 bases: TGCGCCAGCAGACGGAGCGAGACAGGGAGGAATTCACCCCTCCACTTT. Amino acid sequence: CASRRSETGRNSPLHF.

This clone was seen once. The CDR3 here is CASSLVGGQANYGYTF. The CDR3 DNA sequence: TGTGCCAGCAGCTTGGTAGGGGGACAGGCTAACTATGGCTACACCTTC. J is TRBJ1-2 and V is TRBV5-5; 8 nucleotides align to TRBD1. The germline gives CDR1 SGHKS, CDR2 YYEKEE (reference sequence). CDR3 size: 16 residues. V lost 0 bases and J lost 0; bases outside the gene matches: 4.